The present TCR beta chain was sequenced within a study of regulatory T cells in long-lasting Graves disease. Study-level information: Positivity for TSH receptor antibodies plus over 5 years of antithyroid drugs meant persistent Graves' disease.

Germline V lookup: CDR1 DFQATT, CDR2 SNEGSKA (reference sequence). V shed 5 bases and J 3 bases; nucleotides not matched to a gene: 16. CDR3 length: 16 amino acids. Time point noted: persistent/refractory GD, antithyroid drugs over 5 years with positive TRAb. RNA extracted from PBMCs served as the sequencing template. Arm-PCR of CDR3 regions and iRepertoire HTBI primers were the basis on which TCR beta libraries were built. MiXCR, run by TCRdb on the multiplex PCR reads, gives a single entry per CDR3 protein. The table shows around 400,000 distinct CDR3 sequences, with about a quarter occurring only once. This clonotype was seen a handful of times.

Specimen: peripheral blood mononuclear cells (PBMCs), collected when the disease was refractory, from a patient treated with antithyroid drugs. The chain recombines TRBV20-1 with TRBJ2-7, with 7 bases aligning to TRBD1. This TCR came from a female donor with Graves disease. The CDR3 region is CSAGLRRPGQSYEQYF. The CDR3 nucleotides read TGCAGTGCTGGACTTCGTCGCCCGGGACAGAGCTACGAGCAGTACTTC.